The T cell receptor (beta chain) under discussion was sequenced for a study of blood T cell repertoires in COVID-19 (TCRdb year 2020). Background for the entire study: Samples covering the acute and convalescent phases of COVID-19 were provided by collaborators in the United States, Italy and Spain. Where HLA class I and class II types were available, the types were taken from metadata supplied by the sample provider, not from assay-based typing. The sample metadata nearly always contained a de-identified subject ID, COVID-19 status, age in years and sex. A freely available public database, intended as a resource for researchers studying the immune response to SARS-CoV-2, is where the repertoires were released. The prospective study material was composed of cDNA or gDNA derived from T cells, B-cell-depleted T cells, or PBMCs. The samples were drawn from two sources: the first 160 participants of the ongoing ImmuneRACE study, and about 1,300 subjects contributed by 6 global collaborators. The dataset comprised deeply sampled blood TCRbeta repertoires from subjects exposed to, actively infected with, or recovered from COVID-19. Broad study findings and their caveats: The amount of clinical and demographic metadata varied by source and participant and was provided uncurated.

To note about this clone: Its antigen is currently not known. Base qualities are not recorded, but no much larger clone differs from it by a single base.

Germline trimming: 1 base from V, 1 base from J; junction bases outside gene matches: 12. The germline V gene (reference sequence) sets CDR1 to PRHDT and CDR2 to FYEKMQ. Measured from the cysteine to the phenylalanine, the CDR3 is 18 residues long. Only the CDR3 part of the read is kept: 54 bases, read in frame from the first base. In Seattle, one collaborating source enrolled patients while the infection was active and tracked those patients longitudinally over the course of disease. Whole blood was collected in K2EDTA tubes by collaborating institutions according to the institutions' own protocols. For TCRbeta analysis, collaborators shipped samples as frozen whole blood, isolated PBMCs, or DNA extracted from either of those sample types. TCRbeta CDR3 regions were amplified from genomic DNA using the immunoSEQ Assay, a bias-controlled multiplex PCR. The paper's processing steps were these. Nucleated cell counts per sample were estimated from amplification of reference gene primers within the assay. To quantify the absolute abundance of each unique TCRbeta CDR3 rearrangement, sequence reads were collapsed and filtered. For each sample, productive Simpson clonality was calculated by taking the square root of Simpson's diversity index across productive rearrangements. What TCRdb holds here is the immuneACCESS table cut down to in-frame rearrangements. Part of the clones is not present; checked against another copy, under half of the missing clones reflect an unresolved V gene, and the others are unexplained. The D gene and trimming were derived from the DNA, and the V and J assignments and clone size from that table. The sample table holds 250,000 to 300,000 clones, of which 70% to 90% were seen once. The ten largest account for 12% of the sample.

The sample consisted of peripheral blood. The receptor's source is a woman younger than 45 with COVID-19, enrolled during active disease. The sequence links TRBV13 to TRBJ1-2; 7 junctional bases match TRBD1. Here is the DNA: TGTGCCAGCAGCTTAGACCCTACTGTCAGGGGGTTTAACTATGGCTACACCTTC. It encodes CASSLDPTVRGFNYGYTF.